This T cell receptor beta chain came from a study of healthy donors' naive CD4 and CD8 T cells. On the study more broadly: Three donor age groups were sampled: 20-25, 40-50 and 60-70 years; half female. A new alpha primer set targeted every functional IMGT alpha variant.

The length of the CDR3 is 16 residues. The germline V gene has CDR1 SQVTM and CDR2 ANQGSEA. Regarding this clonotype: Its antigen is unknown.

TCR libraries were built from around 0.45 ug of total RNA by linear amplification. MiXCR, run by TCRdb on the reads, gives a single entry per CDR3 protein. The sample yields about 200,000 distinct CDR3 sequences, 65% to 75% seen once. Regarding the study as a whole: Roughly 13% of CD4/CD8 propensity variance appeared explained by V, J and CDR3 charge. Bias from naive T cell homeostatic proliferation was not addressed.

The sample taken for sequencing was naive CD4+ and CD8+ T cells sorted from blood, pooled from several donors. V is TRBV29-1 and J is TRBJ2-1; D perhaps matches TRBD1 (6 bases). This TCR was sampled from a pool of human donors in good health; the sample pools cells from several healthy donors. CDR3 nucleotide sequence: TGCAGTGCTACGGTGATGAGGGGGACCGGCCTCAATGAGCAGTTCTTC. It encodes CSATVMRGTGLNEQFF.